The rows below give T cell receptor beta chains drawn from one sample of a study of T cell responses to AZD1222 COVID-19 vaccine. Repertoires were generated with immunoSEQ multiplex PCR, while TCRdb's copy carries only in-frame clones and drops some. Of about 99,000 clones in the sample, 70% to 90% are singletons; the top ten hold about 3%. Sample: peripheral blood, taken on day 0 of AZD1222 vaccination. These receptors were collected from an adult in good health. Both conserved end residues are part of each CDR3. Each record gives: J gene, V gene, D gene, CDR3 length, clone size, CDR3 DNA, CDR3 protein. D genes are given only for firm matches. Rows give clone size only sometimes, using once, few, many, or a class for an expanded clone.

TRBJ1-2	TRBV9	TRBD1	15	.	TGTGCCAGCAGCGTAGACGGACAGGGGATTGGTGGCTACACCTTC	CASSVDGQGIGGYTF
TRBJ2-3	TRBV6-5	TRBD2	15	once	TGTGCCAGCAAAGGGACTAGTTATGGCACAGATACGCAGTATTTT	CASKGTSYGTDTQYF
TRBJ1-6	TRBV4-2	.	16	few	TGTGCCAGCAGCCAAGACCTGGACAGCCCTTCTGGGGCCCTCCACTTT	CASSQDLDSPSGALHF
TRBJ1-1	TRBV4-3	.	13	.	TGCGCCAGCAGCCAACAAGTGAACACTGAAGCTTTCTTT	CASSQQVNTEAFF
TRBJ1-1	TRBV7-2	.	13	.	TGTGCCAGCAGCCCAGCGGGGAACACTGAAGCTTTCTTT	CASSPAGNTEAFF
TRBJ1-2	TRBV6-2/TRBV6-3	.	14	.	TGTGCCAGCAGTTACCAAACAGGGTACTATGGCTACACCTTC	CASSYQTGYYGYTF
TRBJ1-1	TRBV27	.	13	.	TGTGCCAGCAGTTTGAGATTTTACACTGAAGCTTTCTTT	CASSLRFYTEAFF
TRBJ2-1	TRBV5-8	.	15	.	TGTGCCAGCAGCCCCCAGGGAAAATCCTACAATGAGCAGTTCTTC	CASSPQGKSYNEQFF
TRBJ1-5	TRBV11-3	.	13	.	TGTGCCAGCAGCTTAGATGGGGGGCAGCCCCAGCATTTT	CASSLDGGQPQHF
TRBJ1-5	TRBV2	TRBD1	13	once	TGTGCCAGCATGACGGACAGGGGACGGCCCCAGCATTTT	CASMTDRGRPQHF
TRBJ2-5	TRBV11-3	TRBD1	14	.	TGTGCCAGCAGCCCCGGACAGGGCAAGGAGACCCAGTACTTC	CASSPGQGKETQYF
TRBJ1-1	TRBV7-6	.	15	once	TGTGCCAGCAGCGCGGGTTGGGGGATGAACACTGAAGCTTTCTTT	CASSAGWGMNTEAFF
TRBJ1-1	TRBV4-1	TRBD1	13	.	TGCGCCAGCAGGAGACAGGGAAACACTGAAGCTTTCTTT	CASRRQGNTEAFF
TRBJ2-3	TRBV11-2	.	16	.	TGTGCCAGCAGCTTAGTCCCCGGGAGTAGCACAGATACGCAGTATTTT	CASSLVPGSSTDTQYF
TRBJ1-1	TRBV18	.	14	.	TGTGCCAGCTCACCATCTAGTTTGGGCACTGAAGCTTTCTTT	CASSPSSLGTEAFF
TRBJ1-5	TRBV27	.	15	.	TGTGCCAGCACAAGGGTAGGGGCTGGCAATCAGCCCCAGCATTTT	CASTRVGAGNQPQHF
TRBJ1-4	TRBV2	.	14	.	TGTGCCAGCAGGAGGGACATGGGAGGGGAAAAACTGTTTTTT	CASRRDMGGEKLFF
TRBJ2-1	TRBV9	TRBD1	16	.	TGTGCCAGCAGCGTAAGGACAGGGGGCCTCTACAATGAGCAGTTCTTC	CASSVRTGGLYNEQFF
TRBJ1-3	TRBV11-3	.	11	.	TGTGCCAGTCGACAGGGAAACACCATATATTTT	CASRQGNTIYF
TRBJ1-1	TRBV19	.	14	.	TGTGCCAGTAGTATAAGAGGACCGAACACTGAAGCTTTCTTT	CASSIRGPNTEAFF
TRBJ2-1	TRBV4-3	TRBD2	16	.	TGCGCCAGCAGCCAAGCGGGCGGGAGCTCCTACAATGAGCAGTTCTTC	CASSQAGGSSYNEQFF
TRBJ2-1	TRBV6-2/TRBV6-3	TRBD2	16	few	TGTGCCAGCAGTGGGGTCAAAGCGGGGGGGCTCAAGGAGCAGTTCTTC	CASSGVKAGGLKEQFF
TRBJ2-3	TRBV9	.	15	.	TGTGCCAGCAGCCCTCAGGGGGGGACCCCAGATACGCAGTATTTT	CASSPQGGTPDTQYF
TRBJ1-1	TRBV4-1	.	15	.	TGCGCCAGCAGCCAGCCCTTATCGGGGGATTATGAAGCTTTCTTT	CASSQPLSGDYEAFF
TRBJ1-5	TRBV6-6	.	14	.	TGTGCCAGCAGTTCAATGACAGGATTCCAGCCCCAGCATTTT	CASSSMTGFQPQHF
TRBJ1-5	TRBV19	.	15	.	TGTGCCAGTAGTATACAAGGAACCAGCAATCAGCCCCAGCATTTT	CASSIQGTSNQPQHF
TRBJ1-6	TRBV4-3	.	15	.	TGCGCCAGCAGCCAAGATGAGGAGTATAATTCACCCCTCCACTTT	CASSQDEEYNSPLHF
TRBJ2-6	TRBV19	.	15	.	TGTGCCAGTAGTCCACGTACGGCTGGGGCCAACGTCCTGACTTTC	CASSPRTAGANVLTF
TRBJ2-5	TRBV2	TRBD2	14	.	TGTGCCAGCAGCGGACTAGCGGGAGGAGAGACCCAGTACTTC	CASSGLAGGETQYF
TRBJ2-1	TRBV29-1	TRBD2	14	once	TGCAGCGTTGGAGGCGGGGGGGCTTACAATGAGCAGTTCTTC	CSVGGGGAYNEQFF
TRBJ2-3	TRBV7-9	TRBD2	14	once	TGTGCCAGCAGCCCAGCGGGGGGCCCAGATACGCAGTATTTT	CASSPAGGPDTQYF
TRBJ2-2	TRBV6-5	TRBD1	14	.	TGTGCCAGCAGCCATACAGGGGTCGGCGGGGAGCTGTTTTTT	CASSHTGVGGELFF
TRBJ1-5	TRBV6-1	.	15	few	TGTGCCAGCAGTGAAGTTCCAAATGGCAATCAGCCCCAGCATTTT	CASSEVPNGNQPQHF
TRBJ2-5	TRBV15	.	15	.	TGTGCCACCAGCTCTAGTAGGGGGGGATTGGAGACCCAGTACTTC	CATSSSRGGLETQYF
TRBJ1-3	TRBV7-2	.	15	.	TGTGCCAGCAGCGCCGGGCCTTCCTCTGGAAACACCATATATTTT	CASSAGPSSGNTIYF
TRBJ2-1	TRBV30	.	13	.	TGTGCCTGGAGTCGGGATAGCATAGTTGAGCAGTTCTTC	CAWSRDSIVEQFF
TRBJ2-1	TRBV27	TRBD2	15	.	TGTGCCAGCAGTTTAGAACGGACTAGCTACAATGAGCAGTTCTTC	CASSLERTSYNEQFF
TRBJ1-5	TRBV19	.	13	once	TGTGCCAGTAGTATAGGGGTAAATCAGCCCCAGCATTTT	CASSIGVNQPQHF
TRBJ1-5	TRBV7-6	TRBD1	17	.	TGTGCCAGCAGCCCCGGACAGGCGGAATCTTTGAATCAGCCCCAGCATTTT	CASSPGQAESLNQPQHF
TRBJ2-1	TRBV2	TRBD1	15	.	TGTGCCAGCAGTGTGGGACAGGGGGCGCGTAATGAGCAGTTCTTC	CASSVGQGARNEQFF
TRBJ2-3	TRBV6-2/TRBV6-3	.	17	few	TGTGCCAGCAGTTACTCGACCATGACAGACCTCACAGATACGCAGTATTTT	CASSYSTMTDLTDTQYF
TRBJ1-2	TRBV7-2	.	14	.	TGTGCCAGCAGCTTAGCTCCCCTCCAGGGAGGCTACACCTTC	CASSLAPLQGGYTF
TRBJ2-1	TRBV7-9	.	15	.	TGTGCCAGCAGCCCTCCCCCCAGGTATGGCAATGAGCAGTTCTTC	CASSPPPRYGNEQFF
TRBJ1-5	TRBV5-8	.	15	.	TGTGCCAGCAGCTTGGGGACCTATAGCAATCAGCCCCAGCATTTT	CASSLGTYSNQPQHF
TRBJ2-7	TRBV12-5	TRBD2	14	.	TGTGCTAGCCGGACTAGCGGGGGGGCTCACGAGCAGTACTTC	CASRTSGGAHEQYF
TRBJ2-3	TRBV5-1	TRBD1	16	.	TGCGCCAGCAGCTTGTCGGGACAGGGACCCACAGATACGCAGTATTTT	CASSLSGQGPTDTQYF
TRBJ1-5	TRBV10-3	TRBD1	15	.	TGTGCCATCAGTGAGGGGACAGGGTCGGGTCAGCCCCAGCATTTT	CAISEGTGSGQPQHF
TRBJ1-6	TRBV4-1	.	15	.	TGCGCCAGCAGCCAAGGGCAGTACTATAATTCACCCCTCCACTTT	CASSQGQYYNSPLHF
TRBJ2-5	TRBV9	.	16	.	TGTGCCAGCAGCTCACAGCCCGTGGGCAGGGTGGAGACCCAGTACTTC	CASSSQPVGRVETQYF
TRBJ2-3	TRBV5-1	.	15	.	TGCGCCAGCAGCCCCGGGACACCTCGCACAGATACGCAGTATTTT	CASSPGTPRTDTQYF
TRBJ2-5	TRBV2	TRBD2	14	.	TGTGCCAGCAGTGGACTAGCGGAACAAGAGACCCAGTACTTC	CASSGLAEQETQYF
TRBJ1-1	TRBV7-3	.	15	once	TGTGCCAGCAGCGCCTACAGGACCATGAACACTGAAGCTTTCTTT	CASSAYRTMNTEAFF
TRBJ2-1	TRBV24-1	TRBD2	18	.	TGTGCCACCAGTGATTTGCCCATAGCGGGACGCTCCTACAATGAGCAGTTCTTC	CATSDLPIAGRSYNEQFF
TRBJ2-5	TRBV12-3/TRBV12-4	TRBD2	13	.	TGTGCCAGCAGTTTGGCGGGGGTGGAGACCCAGTACTTC	CASSLAGVETQYF
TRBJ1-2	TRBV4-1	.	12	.	TGCGCCAGCAGCCTAGACAGCTATGGCTACACCTTC	CASSLDSYGYTF
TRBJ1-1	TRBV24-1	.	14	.	TGTGCCACCAGCCTGCGTGTACGTGGCACTGAAGCTTTCTTT	CATSLRVRGTEAFF